What follows are 13 T cell receptor beta chains derived from one specimen sequenced in a study of early T cells in non-severe SARS-CoV-2 infection. MiXCR, applied by TCRdb to the 5' RACE reads, yields one record per CDR3 protein. The table records about 67,000 distinct CDR3 sequences, under 14% of them present only once. Material for sequencing was whole blood. The source is an adult who was a healthcare worker with PCR-confirmed SARS-CoV-2 infection or an uninfected control (not recorded which).

DNA for the CDR3: TGTGCCATCAGTGAGCCCCCCCAAGAGACCCAGTACTTC. Protein sequence: CAISEPPQETQYF. This chain uses TRBV10-3 with TRBJ2-5; D unresolved. CDR1 and CDR2 from the germline V gene are ENHRY and SYGVKD. The CDR3 spans 13 residues. Trimming left V 2 bases short and J 1 base short, with 5 bases between.

This chain connects TRBV9 to TRBJ2-2; D uncertain. Germline loops: CDR1 SGDLS, CDR2 YYNGEE. This CDR3 comprises 15 residues. Trimming took 2 bases from V and 4 from J, leaving 12 bases between them. The CDR3 nucleotides read TGTGCCAGCAGCGTTGGGGATTGGGCCACCGGGGAGCTGTTTTTT. Translation gives CASSVGDWATGELFF.

A few counts support this clonotype. The genes are TRBV20-1 and TRBJ2-3, with TRBD1 as a possible D gene (5 bases). Trimming cost V 5 bases and J 4 bases, with 19 bases left between them. Germline values: CDR1 DFQATT, CDR2 SNEGSKA (reference sequence). The CDR3 extends over 15 amino acids. This chain's CDR3 is CSAQSGQGRADTQYF. The CDR3 nucleotides are TGCAGTGCTCAAAGTGGGCAGGGTCGGGCAGATACGCAGTATTTT.

This clonotype was detected ten times or more. V usage is TRBV19 and J usage is TRBJ1-2, with 9 bases matching TRBD1. Germline-derived CDR1 and CDR2 are LNHDA and SQIVND (reference sequence). This CDR3 has 15 amino acids. The V gene end was trimmed by 6 bases and the J gene end by 5 bases; junction bases not matched to a gene: 10. The CDR3 nucleotides read TGTGCCAGTAGCAGCCCGGGACAGGGAGGGTATGGCTACACCTTC. This encodes CASSSPGQGGYGYTF.

This clonotype was counted a few times. This CDR3 is CASSQVPGQGANEQYF. CDR3 nucleotides: TGTGCCAGCAGCCAAGTTCCGGGACAGGGGGCGAATGAGCAGTACTTC. The chain uses TRBV3-1 and TRBJ2-7, with 12 bases matching TRBD1. Trimming took 1 base from V and 7 from J; bases not matched to a gene: 8. Germline V CDR1 and CDR2: LGHDT, YNNKEL (reference sequence). The CDR3 has 16 amino acids.

The chain links TRBV18 to TRBJ1-1; 7 bases line up with TRBD1. Germline V gene data show CDR1 as KGHSH and CDR2 as LQKENI. CDR3 length equals 15 residues. The V and J ends lost 3 bases and 4 bases, in that order; junction bases with no gene match: 8. This CDR3 is CASSPRTGQGTEAFF. The CDR3 nucleotides read TGTGCCAGCTCACCCCGGACAGGTCAGGGCACTGAAGCTTTCTTT.

This chain connects TRBV7-9 to TRBJ1-3, with TRBD1 matching over 7 bases. The germline V gene encodes CDR1 SEHNR and CDR2 FQNEAQ (reference sequence). The trim removed 5 bases at V and 8 bases at J, leaving 12 bases unmatched. The CDR3 extends over 15 amino acids. The CDR3 DNA follows: TGTGCCAGCAGCCCCTCGACAGGGACTCGATACACCATATATTTT. Amino acids: CASSPSTGTRYTIYF.

This clonotype occurred many times. The gene calls are TRBV3-1 and TRBJ1-6; D is unresolved. V was cut by 1 base and J by 10 bases, with 8 bases left in between. Germline V gene sequence: CDR1 LGHDT, CDR2 YNNKEL (reference sequence). This CDR3 is built from 13 residues. CDR3 nucleotide sequence: TGTGCCAGCAGCCAAGTGATGGAATCACCCCTCCACTTT. Its translation: CASSQVMESPLHF.

In its sample, this clonotype was seen many times. The chain couples TRBV20-1 to TRBJ2-2, with 11 bases aligning to TRBD2. V lost 4 bases, J lost 4 bases, and 2 bases stayed unmatched. The CDR3 contains 14 residues. Germline CDR1 DFQATT, CDR2 SNEGSKA (reference sequence). The CDR3 coding sequence is TGCAGTGCTATCCTAGCGGGAGGCACCGGGGAGCTGTTTTTT. Protein product: CSAILAGGTGELFF.

This clonotype came up many times. This rearrangement joins TRBV12-3 or TRBV12-4 to TRBJ2-7; tentative D call: TRBD1 (6 bases). Trimming stripped 8 bases from V and 6 bases from J, with 17 bases between. This CDR3 spans 13 amino acids. The CDR3 DNA sequence: TGTGCCAGCGGGGGACACAACTTGGGCGAGCAGTACTTC. It is translated as CASGGHNLGEQYF.

This clonotype has a count of ten or more. This chain joins TRBV5-6 and TRBJ1-2; D is perhaps TRBD1 (5 bases). CDR1 and CDR2 (germline): SGHDT, YYEEEE. The CDR3 spans 14 residues. V lost 5 bases and J 4 bases, leaving 15 bases between the germline ends. CDR3 protein: CASREKGLSYGYTF. CDR3 in DNA: TGTGCCAGCAGAGAGAAGGGACTGAGCTATGGCTACACCTTC.

This clonotype was picked up many times. The CDR3 spells CASSPRLAGGPQETQYF. CDR3 sequence (DNA): TGTGCCAGCAGCCCACGACTAGCGGGGGGGCCTCAAGAGACCCAGTACTTC. The chain has TRBV4-2 and TRBJ2-5, with 14 positions matching TRBD2. The J segment lost 2 bases and the V segment lost 4 bases, leaving 6 bases of the junction unmatched. Germline CDR1 reads LGHNA; CDR2 reads YNFKEQ. The CDR3 totals 17 residues.

The sample holds many counts of this clonotype. This chain links TRBV3-1 with TRBJ2-1; either TRBD1 or TRBD2 may supply D (5 bases each). This CDR3 has 14 amino acids. Germline assignment: CDR1 LGHDT and CDR2 YNNKEL (reference sequence). V gave up 4 bases and J gave up 7 bases, with 14 bases separating them. CDR3 loop: CASSPLGPGNEQFF. In DNA, the CDR3 is TGTGCCAGCAGCCCCCTGGGACCCGGGAATGAGCAGTTCTTC.